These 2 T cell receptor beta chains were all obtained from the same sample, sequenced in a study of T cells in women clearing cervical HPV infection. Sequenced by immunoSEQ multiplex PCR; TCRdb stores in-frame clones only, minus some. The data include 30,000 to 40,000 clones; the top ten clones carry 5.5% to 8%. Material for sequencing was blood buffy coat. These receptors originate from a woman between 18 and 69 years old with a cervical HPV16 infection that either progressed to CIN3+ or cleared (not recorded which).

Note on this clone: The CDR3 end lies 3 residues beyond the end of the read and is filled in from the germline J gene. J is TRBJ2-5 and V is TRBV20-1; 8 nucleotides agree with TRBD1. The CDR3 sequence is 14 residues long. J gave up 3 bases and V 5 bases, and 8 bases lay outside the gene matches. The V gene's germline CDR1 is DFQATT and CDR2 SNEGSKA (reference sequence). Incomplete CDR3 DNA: TGCAGTGCTCCCCGGACAGGGCAGGAAGAGACC. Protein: CSAPRTGQEET. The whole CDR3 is CSAPRTGQEETQYF.

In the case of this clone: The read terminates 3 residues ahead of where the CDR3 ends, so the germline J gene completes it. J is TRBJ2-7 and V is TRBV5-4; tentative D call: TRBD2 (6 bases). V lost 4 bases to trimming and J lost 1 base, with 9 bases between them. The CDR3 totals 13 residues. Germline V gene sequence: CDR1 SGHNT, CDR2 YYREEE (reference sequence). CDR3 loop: CASSVGTSYEQYF. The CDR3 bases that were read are TGTGCCAGCAGCGTGGGGACTTCCTACGAG.